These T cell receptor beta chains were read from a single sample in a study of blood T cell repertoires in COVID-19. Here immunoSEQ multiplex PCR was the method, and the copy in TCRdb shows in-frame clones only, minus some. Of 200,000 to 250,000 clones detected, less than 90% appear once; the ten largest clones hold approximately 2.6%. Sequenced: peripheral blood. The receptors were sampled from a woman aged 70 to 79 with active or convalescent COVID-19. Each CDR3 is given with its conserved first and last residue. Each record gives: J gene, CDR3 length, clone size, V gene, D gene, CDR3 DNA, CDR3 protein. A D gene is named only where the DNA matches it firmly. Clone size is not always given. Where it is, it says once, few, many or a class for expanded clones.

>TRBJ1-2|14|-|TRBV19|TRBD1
TGTGCCAGTAGTAAGGACAGGGACCCCTATGGCTACACCTTC
CASSKDRDPYGYTF
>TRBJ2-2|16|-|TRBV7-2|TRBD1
TGTGCCAGCAGCTGGATGACCGGGACAGTGACCGGGGAGCTGTTTTTT
CASSWMTGTVTGELFF
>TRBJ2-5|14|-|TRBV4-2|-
TGTGCCAGCAGCCAGATCGGCGGCCAAGAGACCCAGTACTTC
CASSQIGGQETQYF
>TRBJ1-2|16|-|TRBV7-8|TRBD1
TGTGCCAGCAGCCTACTCCGGGGTGGGACAGTCGCCGGCTACACCTTC
CASSLLRGGTVAGYTF
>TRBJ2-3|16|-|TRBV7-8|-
TGTGCCAGCAGCCGAGGAGGGGGCCCGGGAATAGATACGCAGTATTTT
CASSRGGGPGIDTQYF
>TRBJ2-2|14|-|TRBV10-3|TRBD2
TGTGCCATAAAGCGGGAGGGCAACACCGGGGAGCTGTTTTTT
CAIKREGNTGELFF
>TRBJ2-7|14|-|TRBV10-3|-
TGTGCCATCAGTGTAAGTGCAGGTTCCTACGAGCAGTACTTC
CAISVSAGSYEQYF
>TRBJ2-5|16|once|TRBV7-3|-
TGTGCCAGCAGCCCTAATACTCGGACAGACGGCGAGACCCAGTACTTC
CASSPNTRTDGETQYF
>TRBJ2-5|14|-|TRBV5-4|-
TGTGCCAGCAGGCCTCGGGTGGGGAGCGAGACCCAGTACTTC
CASRPRVGSETQYF
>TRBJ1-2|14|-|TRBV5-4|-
TGTGCCAGCAGCTTGACGGGGACTAACTATGGCTACACCTTC
CASSLTGTNYGYTF